Each of the 23 T cell receptor beta chains below was sequenced from the same sample in a study of T cells after yellow fever vaccination. MiXCR was run by TCRdb on the 5' RACE reads, yielding one entry per CDR3 protein. The data contain 300,000 to 350,000 distinct CDR3 sequences, about 4% of them singletons. The sample here was PBMCs, taken 5 days after the yellow fever booster vaccination. These receptors were taken from a man between 18 and 35 years old who received the YFV17D yellow fever vaccine.

This clonotype occurred a few times. The chain uses TRBV24-1 and TRBJ2-2, with D uncertain. V lost 5 bases and J 4 bases, leaving 13 bases between the germline ends. CDR3 length: 15 amino acids. CDR1 and CDR2 from the germline V gene are KGHDR and SFDVKD. DNA for the CDR3: TGTGCCACCAGTGGAGAAACATACGGCACCGGGGAGCTGTTTTTT. This translates into CATSGETYGTGELFF.

In its sample, this clonotype was seen a few times. The J gene is TRBJ1-5, the V gene TRBV7-9, with 10 positions matching TRBD1. The germline CDR1 and CDR2 sequences are SEHNR and FQNEAQ (reference sequence). The CDR3 has 16 residues. Trimming took 3 bases from V and 4 from J; bases not matched to a gene: 6. The chain's CDR3 is CASSLTGTGENQPQHF. In nucleotides, the CDR3 is TGTGCCAGCAGCTTGACCGGGACAGGGGAAAATCAGCCCCAGCATTTT.

This clonotype was picked up a small number of times. The V and J genes are TRBV29-1 and TRBJ2-7, with TRBD1 matching over 9 bases. The CDR3 is 14 residues long. CDR1 SQVTM and CDR2 ANQGSEA come from the germline V gene. V lost 6 bases and J lost 3; bases outside the gene matches: 9. DNA for the CDR3: TGCAGCGTCTTTCCCGGGACAGGGAACTACGAGCAGTACTTC. It is translated as CSVFPGTGNYEQYF.

This clonotype was seen many times. V is TRBV7-2 and J is TRBJ2-7; D is ambiguous. The CDR3 totals 13 residues. CDR1 is SGHTA, CDR2 FQGNSA, per germline. V gave up 5 bases and J gave up 2 bases, with 10 bases separating them. The chain's CDR3 is CASSNSLTYEQYF. CDR3 coding DNA: TGTGCCAGCAGCAACAGTTTAACCTACGAGCAGTACTTC.

This clonotype occurred a few times. The chain joins TRBV12-3 or TRBV12-4 to TRBJ1-3; the D is unclear. CDR3 length equals 13 residues. Trimming shortened V by 5 bases and J by 4 bases, and 9 bases separated the two germline ends. CDR3 protein: CASSRSGGNTIYF. In DNA, the CDR3 is TGTGCCAGCAGTAGGAGCGGGGGAAACACCATATATTTT.

This clonotype was detected only a few times. V gene TRBV7-2 combines with J gene TRBJ1-4; D call uncertain. This CDR3 spans 14 amino acids. Trimming pared 3 bases from V and 7 bases from J, leaving 12 bases between. Looked up from germline, CDR1 is SGHTA and CDR2 is FQGNSA. Here the CDR3 DNA reads TGTGCCAGCAGCTTGTCCGGGTATAGTGAAAAACTGTTTTTT. This codes for CASSLSGYSEKLFF.

The J gene is TRBJ2-3, the V gene TRBV14; 12 nucleotides align to TRBD2. V lost 2 bases to trimming and J lost 10 bases; unmatched junction nucleotides: 7. Germline V gene data show CDR1 as SGHDN and CDR2 as FVKESK. The CDR3 is made up of 15 amino acids. The CDR3 loop is CASSQSSGGAGAQYF. Here the CDR3 DNA reads TGTGCCAGCAGCCAATCTAGCGGGGGGGCCGGGGCGCAGTATTTT.

This clonotype has just a few counts. This chain joins TRBV6-2 or TRBV6-3 and TRBJ2-3; D could derive from TRBD1 or TRBD2 (6 bases each). V dropped 7 bases and J dropped 5 bases, with 16 bases sitting between them. The CDR3 is 14 residues long. Germline V CDR1 and CDR2: MNHEY, SVGEGT. The CDR3 here is CASTKGGWRDTQYF. For the CDR3, the DNA is TGTGCCAGCACCAAAGGGGGGTGGAGAGATACGCAGTATTTT.

This clonotype was found many times. The chain combines TRBV20-1 with TRBJ2-5; 10 bases are shared with TRBD1. CDR1 DFQATT and CDR2 SNEGSKA come from the germline V gene (reference sequence). Losses at the gene ends were 6 bases for V and 4 bases for J; bases not matched to a gene: 8. The CDR3 has 14 residues. CDR3 sequence: CSADRGRVSETQYF. The CDR3 DNA sequence: TGCAGTGCCGACAGGGGGCGCGTGTCAGAGACCCAGTACTTC.

CDR3 in DNA: TGCGCCAGCAGCCTATCCGGGACAGGGCTCAACGGGGAGCTGTTTTTT. Its protein product is CASSLSGTGLNGELFF. The genes are TRBV4-1 and TRBJ2-2, with 9 bases fitting TRBD1. This CDR3 comprises 16 residues. The junction had 10 bases not matched to a gene; V was cut back by 4 bases and J by 7 bases. In germline, CDR1 is MGHRA, CDR2 YSYEKL.

V gene TRBV9 combines with J gene TRBJ2-5, with TRBD2 matching 9 bases. This CDR3 has 16 amino acids. Germline V gene lookup returns CDR1 SGDLS and CDR2 YYNGEE. J lost 1 base, V lost 0 bases, and 4 bases had no gene match. CDR3 in amino acids: CASSVEPSGVQETQYF. The CDR3 DNA reads TGTGCCAGCAGCGTAGAGCCTAGCGGGGTCCAAGAGACCCAGTACTTC.

This clonotype occurred a few times. The chain recombines TRBV20-1 with TRBJ1-5, with 9 positions matching TRBD1. Germline V gene data show CDR1 as DFQATT and CDR2 as SNEGSKA (reference sequence). V dropped 3 bases and J dropped 2; count of bases not matched to a gene: 2. This CDR3 spans 14 amino acids. CDR3 sequence: CSARRTGGNQPQHF. CDR3 DNA: TGCAGTGCTAGGAGGACAGGGGGCAATCAGCCCCAGCATTTT.

The chain carries TRBV6-1 and TRBJ1-5, with no clear D. The CDR3 contains 15 residues. Trimming stripped 8 bases from V and 0 bases from J, with 14 bases between. Germline V lookup: CDR1 MNHNS, CDR2 SASEGT. This CDR3 is CASLSTYNSNQPQHF. The CDR3 coding sequence is TGTGCCAGCCTTTCCACTTACAATAGCAATCAGCCCCAGCATTTT.

This clonotype was detected a few times. The CDR3 loop reads CASSPGGYTDTQYF. CDR3 in DNA: TGCGCCAGCAGCCCCGGGGGTTACACAGATACGCAGTATTTT. The chain employs TRBV5-1 and TRBJ2-3; the D gene is possibly TRBD2 (6 bases). The CDR3 covers 14 residues. Germline CDR1 reads SGHRS; CDR2 reads YFSETQ. Trimming took 4 bases from V and 2 from J, leaving 11 bases between them.

This clonotype appeared many times. The chain is built from TRBV28 and TRBJ1-4, with unresolved D. Germline V gives CDR1 MDHEN, CDR2 SYDVKM. Trimming removed 6 bases from V and 6 bases from J, with 17 bases in between. The CDR3 sequence is 15 residues long. CDR3 residues: CASSPVPGRHEKLFF. The CDR3 DNA follows: TGTGCCAGCAGCCCCGTCCCAGGTCGGCATGAAAAACTGTTTTTT.

V gene TRBV27 combines with J gene TRBJ1-4; tentatively, D is TRBD1 (5 bases). This CDR3 contains 15 residues. CDR1 is MNHEY, CDR2 SMNVEV, per germline (reference sequence). Trimming took 8 bases from V and 13 from J, leaving 26 bases between them. The CDR3 DNA reads as TGTGCCAGCGGAGGGGCTGCCTTCGACCCTAAGAGACTGTTTTTT. This gives the protein CASGGAAFDPKRLFF.

This clonotype occurred a few times. The chain has TRBV9 and TRBJ2-5; possibly TRBD1 or TRBD2 for D (6 bases each). The CDR3 runs 16 residues. The ends were cut back, 4 bases at V and 5 bases at J, with 21 bases in the middle. Germline V lookup: CDR1 SGDLS, CDR2 YYNGEE. The CDR3 DNA sequence: TGTGCCAGCAGCTTAGGGGGGCGGCAGGTCAGGGAGACCCAGTACTTC. Translation: CASSLGGRQVRETQYF.

This clonotype has just a few counts. The CDR3 is CASSPSGGLITGEQFF. DNA for the CDR3: TGTGCCAGCAGCCCGAGCGGGGGGTTAATTACGGGTGAGCAGTTCTTC. The chain uses TRBV7-3 and TRBJ2-1, with 9 nucleotides matching TRBD2. The CDR3 runs 16 residues. Losses at the gene ends were 5 bases for V and 9 bases for J; bases not matched to a gene: 14. The germline gives CDR1 SGHTA, CDR2 FQGTGA.

This clonotype was picked up a small number of times. The CDR3 reads CASSGGRQGGSAFF. In nucleotides, the CDR3 is TGTGCCAGCAGTGGGGGGAGACAGGGCGGCTCAGCTTTCTTT. The gene calls are TRBV2 and TRBJ1-1; 7 positions agree with TRBD1. The V segment lost 4 bases and the J segment 10 bases; nucleotides outside the gene matches: 12. CDR3 length: 14 residues. The V gene's germline CDR1 is SNHLY and CDR2 FYNNEI.

This clonotype was recorded many times. The chain combines TRBV6-2 or TRBV6-3 with TRBJ2-1; 10 nucleotides align to TRBD1. The CDR3 totals 13 residues. The V and J ends lost 9 bases and 6 bases, in that order; junction bases with no gene match: 5. CDR1 and CDR2 from the germline V gene are MNHEY and SVGEGT. Written as DNA, the CDR3 is TGTGCCAGTCGACAGGGGGCAGTCAATGAGCAGTTCTTC. Translating gives CASRQGAVNEQFF.

The chain combines TRBV5-1 with TRBJ2-1, with D unresolved. The length of the CDR3 is 17 residues. Germline V gene sequence: CDR1 SGHRS, CDR2 YFSETQ. Trimming removed 0 bases from V and 0 bases from J, with 13 bases in between. The chain's CDR3 is CASSLEAGLSSYNEQFF. For the CDR3, the DNA is TGCGCCAGCAGCTTGGAGGCAGGCCTTAGCTCCTACAATGAGCAGTTCTTC. The complete variable domain, with remaining parts taken from reference TRBV5-1 and TRBJ2-1, reads KAGVTQTPRYLIKTRGQQVTLSCSPISGHRSVSWYQQTPGQGLQFLFEYFSETQRNKGNFPGRFSGRQFSNSRSEMNVSTLELGDSALYLCASSLEAGLSSYNEQFFGPGTRLTVL.

This clonotype was recorded a few times. The chain links TRBV9 to TRBJ2-5; D may be TRBD2 (6 bases). V was shortened by 2 bases and J by 2 bases, with 13 bases between the two germline ends. The CDR3 covers 15 residues. Germline V lookup: CDR1 SGDLS, CDR2 YYNGEE. DNA of the CDR3: TGTGCCAGCAGCGTCGGGACTCCCTTTCAAGAGACCCAGTACTTC. This sequence encodes CASSVGTPFQETQYF.

This clonotype was recorded a few times. V is TRBV20-1 and J is TRBJ1-5, with 10 bases fitting TRBD1. CDR3 length: 17 residues. CDR1 and CDR2 (germline): DFQATT, SNEGSKA (reference sequence). The V gene end was trimmed by 3 bases and the J gene end by 1 base; junction bases not matched to a gene: 9. CDR3 DNA: TGCAGTGCTAGCAGGGACAGGGGTTCGGGCAGCAATCAGCCCCAGCATTTT. It yields the protein CSASRDRGSGSNQPQHF.